Only a few counts were recorded for the clone carrying this T cell receptor (beta chain). The antigen is not known. The V gene lost 3 bases and the J gene lost 1 base, with 9 bases spanning the gap. The CDR3 is made up of 13 amino acids. Germline V gene data show CDR1 as SQVTM and CDR2 as ANQGSEA. The authors made TCR beta cDNA from approximately 490 ng total RNA with a constant-region primer. TCR beta libraries came from three nested multiplex PCR rounds using slightly modified ARM-PCR. The first two PCR rounds, roughly 10 cycles each, used TRBV1-TRBV30 forward primers and a C-beta reverse primer. TCRdb fed the multiplex PCR reads into MiXCR, producing one record per CDR3 protein. The sample has roughly 20,000 distinct CDR3 sequences, 60% to 85% seen once. This record belongs to a study of tumor-infiltrating lymphocytes in primary liver carcinoma. Findings and caveats of the study: Tumor samples exhibited a significantly greater top-250-clone fraction than blood samples (p = 0.039). Among the pair types, tumor region pairs showed more overlap than tumor-adjacent and tumor-blood pairs.

Co-extraction yielded RNA and DNA from roughly 21-30 mg of unsorted bulk tissue. The authors sampled five separate regions per tumor. Sequencing was carried out using liver tumor tissue from sampling region 4. The subset denotes: tumor region T4, right-lateral pole. The clonotype originates from a woman aged 25-40 years with primary liver carcinoma and hepatitis B virus infection. V and J are TRBV29-1 and TRBJ2-5; a weak D match, TRBD1 (5 bases). This chain's CDR3 is CSVEGGAQETQYF. CDR3 nucleotides: TGCAGCGTTGAGGGTGGGGCCCAAGAGACCCAGTACTTC.